Sequencing of this T cell receptor (beta chain) was carried out in a study of blood T cell repertoires in COVID-19. Overall study context: Researchers got acute and convalescent COVID-19 samples from the United States, Italy and Spain. Sources were T cells, B-cell-depleted T cells, or PBMCs; the material itself was cDNA or gDNA.

Authors' processing steps: Amplification from reference gene primers served as the basis for estimated nucleated cell counts. Clones were sequenced by immunoSEQ multiplex PCR, and TCRdb holds only the in-frame ones, with some missing. V, J and clone size derive from that table, while D and trimming were established from the DNA sequence. Here the sample spans 80,000 or so clones, 70% to 80% being singletons. V gave up 0 bases and J gave up 4 bases, with 13 bases separating them. This CDR3 is built from 16 residues. The germline CDR1 and CDR2 sequences are SGDLS and YYNGEE. This chain joins TRBV9 and TRBJ2-2, with D unclear. The sample taken for sequencing was peripheral blood. The receptor comes from a man in his forties or fifties with active or convalescent COVID-19. Here the CDR3 reads CASSVASAPGTGELFF. CDR3 coding DNA: TGTGCCAGCAGCGTAGCGAGTGCGCCGGGCACCGGGGAGCTGTTTTTT.